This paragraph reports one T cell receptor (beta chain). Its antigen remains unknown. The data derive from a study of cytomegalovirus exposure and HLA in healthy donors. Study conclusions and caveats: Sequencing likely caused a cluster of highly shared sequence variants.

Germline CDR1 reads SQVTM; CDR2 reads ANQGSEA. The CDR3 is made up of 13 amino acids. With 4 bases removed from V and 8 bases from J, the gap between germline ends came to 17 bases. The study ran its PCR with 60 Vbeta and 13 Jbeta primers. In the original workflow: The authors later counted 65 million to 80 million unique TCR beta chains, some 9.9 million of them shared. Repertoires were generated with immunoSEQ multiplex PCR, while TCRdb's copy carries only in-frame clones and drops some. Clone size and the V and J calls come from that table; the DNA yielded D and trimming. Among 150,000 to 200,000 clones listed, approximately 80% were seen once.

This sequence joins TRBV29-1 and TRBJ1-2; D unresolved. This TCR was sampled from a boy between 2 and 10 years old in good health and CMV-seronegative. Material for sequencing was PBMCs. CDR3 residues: CSVARHLSVGYTF. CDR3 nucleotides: TGCAGCGTTGCCCGACACCTGTCGGTCGGCTACACCTTC.